Here is one T cell receptor (beta chain) with its context. Its antigen remains unknown. The conserved final phenylalanine or tryptophan is absent from the CDR3, which likely points to a read error. The library came from three nested PCR rounds adapted from ARM-PCR protocols. TCRdb itself ran the multiplex PCR reads through MiXCR, one entry per CDR3 protein. This table has about 200,000 distinct CDR3 sequences, around 70% appearing once. The CDR3 runs to 17 residues. Germline values: CDR1 SGHDT, CDR2 YYEEEE. V was pared by 3 bases and J by 2 bases, with 19 bases between. This sample's RNA came from whole unsorted tissue. Between August and November 2014, newly diagnosed, chemotherapy-naive lung cancer patients underwent thoracic surgery in China. The data were obtained in a study of tumor and adjacent non-tumor tissue in lung cancer. For the study at large: On average, productive TCRbeta reads reached roughly 4.2 million per sample.

Whole-study findings and limits: In normal lung, the top 100 clones were significantly more dominant than in tumor. Shorter survival was associated with higher TCR diversity in tumors.

The origin of this receptor is a man aged 60 to 69 with non-small cell lung cancer. Sequencing input: lung tumor tissue. The rearrangement joins TRBV5-6 to TRBJ2-3; TRBD1 is a possible D gene (5 bases). CDR3 protein: CASSWGSGLFFTDTQYL. The CDR3 DNA reads TGTGCCAGCAGCTGGGGCTCAGGGCTGTTTTTCACAGATACGCAGTATCTT.